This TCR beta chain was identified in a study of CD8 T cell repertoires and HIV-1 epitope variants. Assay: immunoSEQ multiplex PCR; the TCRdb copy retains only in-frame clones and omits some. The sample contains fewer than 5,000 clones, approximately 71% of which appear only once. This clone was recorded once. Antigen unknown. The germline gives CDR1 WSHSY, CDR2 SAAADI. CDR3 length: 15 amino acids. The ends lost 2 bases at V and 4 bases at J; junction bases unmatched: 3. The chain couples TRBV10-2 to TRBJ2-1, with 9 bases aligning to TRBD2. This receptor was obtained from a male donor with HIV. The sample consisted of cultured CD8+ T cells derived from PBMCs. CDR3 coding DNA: TGCGCCAGCAGTGAGGGACTAGCGAGTTACAATGAGCAGTTCTTC. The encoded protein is CASSEGLASYNEQFF.